This is a list of T cell receptor beta chains from one sample in a study of blood T cell repertoires in COVID-19. The method was immunoSEQ multiplex PCR; TCRdb's version includes in-frame clones alone and lacks a portion of them. The sample has 400,000 to 450,000 clones; approximately 91% are singletons. Material for sequencing was peripheral blood. The receptors were sampled from a woman in her forties with COVID-19, enrolled during active disease. The CDR3 runs from the conserved cysteine through the conserved F or W. D genes are given only for firm matches. Expanded clones get a size class; other rows say once, few or many, or leave the size out.

j_call	clone_size	v_call	d_call	cdr3_aa	cdr3_nt
TRBJ2-5	few	TRBV5-5	TRBD1	CASSPDRGTGGTQYF	TGTGCCAGCAGCCCGGACAGGGGGACAGGCGGGACCCAGTACTTC
TRBJ1-2	NA	TRBV27	NA	CASSLRTDTYGYTF	TGTGCCAGCAGTCTAAGGACAGATACGTATGGCTACACCTTC
TRBJ1-1	NA	TRBV11-2	NA	CASTRTENTEAFF	TGTGCCAGTACTAGAACGGAGAACACTGAAGCTTTCTTT
TRBJ1-2	NA	TRBV6-5	NA	CASSYTGDRGGYTF	TGTGCCAGCAGTTACACGGGGGATCGAGGTGGCTACACCTTC
TRBJ1-1	NA	TRBV3-1/TRBV3-2	NA	CASSHYNTEAFF	TGTGCCAGCAGCCATTATAACACTGAAGCTTTCTTT
TRBJ1-1	NA	TRBV4-2	TRBD1	CASSQESTRTGGLNTEAFF	TGTGCCAGCAGCCAGGAGTCGACAAGGACAGGGGGTTTGAACACTGAAGCTTTCTTT
TRBJ1-2	NA	TRBV19	TRBD1	CATHRGNYGYTF	TGTGCCACCCACAGGGGAAACTATGGCTACACCTTC
TRBJ1-3	NA	TRBV6-5	TRBD1	CASRSRDSSGNTIYF	TGTGCCAGCAGGTCCCGGGACAGCTCTGGAAACACCATATATTTT
TRBJ2-7	NA	TRBV28	NA	CASSFQLLVHEQYF	TGTGCCAGCAGTTTTCAGCTCCTAGTACACGAGCAGTACTTC
TRBJ1-2	NA	TRBV5-4	NA	CASSSGGEIYGYTF	TGTGCCAGCAGCTCAGGAGGGGAGATATATGGCTACACCTTC
TRBJ2-7	once	TRBV6-2/TRBV6-3	TRBD2	CASSPLYGGSSYEQYF	TGTGCCAGCAGCCCCCTTTACGGGGGGAGCTCCTACGAGCAGTACTTC
TRBJ2-7	NA	TRBV12-3/TRBV12-4	NA	CASSFEGFYEQYF	TGTGCCAGCAGTTTCGAGGGCTTCTACGAGCAGTACTTC
TRBJ1-5	NA	TRBV10-3	NA	CAISEFSPLTNQPQHF	TGTGCCATCAGTGAATTTTCCCCGTTAACTAATCAGCCCCAGCATTTT
TRBJ2-1	NA	TRBV6-5	TRBD2	CASGIAGGYNEQFF	TGTGCCAGCGGGATAGCGGGAGGGTACAATGAGCAGTTCTTC
TRBJ1-6	NA	TRBV5-6	NA	CASSLGRLNNSPLHF	TGTGCCAGCAGCTTGGGGCGGCTCAATAATTCACCCCTCCACTTT
TRBJ1-3	once	TRBV28	NA	CASSSQGLPGNTIYF	TGTGCCAGCAGTTCGCAGGGTCTTCCGGGAAACACCATATATTTT
TRBJ2-5	once	TRBV14	TRBD2	CASSQLTSGGYQETQYF	TGTGCCAGCAGCCAGCTTACTAGCGGAGGTTACCAAGAGACCCAGTACTTC
TRBJ1-1	NA	TRBV28	TRBD1	CASSLGTGEPYTEAFF	TGTGCCAGCAGTCTTGGGACAGGGGAGCCGTACACTGAAGCTTTCTTT
TRBJ1-2	NA	TRBV18	TRBD1	CASSPNRDRPYGYTF	TGTGCCAGCTCACCAAACCGGGACAGGCCCTATGGCTACACCTTC
TRBJ1-2	few	TRBV6-4	TRBD1	CASSEGTGGPWGYTF	TGTGCCAGCAGTGAAGGGACAGGGGGGCCATGGGGCTACACCTTC
TRBJ1-6	NA	TRBV9	TRBD1	CASSHAPGQGPGSSYNSPLHF	TGTGCCAGCAGTCATGCGCCGGGACAGGGGCCCGGGAGCTCCTATAATTCACCCCTCCACTTT
TRBJ2-5	NA	TRBV4-3	TRBD2	CASSQDRLAEPWETQYF	TGCGCCAGCAGCCAAGATAGGCTAGCGGAGCCGTGGGAGACCCAGTACTTC
TRBJ2-1	NA	TRBV28	NA	CASSLDRRGGEQFF	TGTGCCAGCAGCTTAGACCGAAGAGGGGGTGAGCAGTTCTTC
TRBJ2-1	NA	TRBV19	TRBD2	CASSLSGSSYNEQFF	TGTGCCAGTAGTTTAAGCGGGAGTTCCTACAATGAGCAGTTCTTC
TRBJ1-5	NA	TRBV14	NA	CASRTYTNQPQHF	TGTGCCAGCAGGACATACACAAATCAGCCCCAGCATTTT
TRBJ1-1	NA	TRBV28	TRBD1	CASSPSGQGTGDTEAFF	TGTGCCAGCAGTCCCTCCGGACAGGGGACGGGCGACACTGAAGCTTTCTTT
TRBJ1-5	NA	TRBV6-2/TRBV6-3	NA	CASSYSPQAVPNQPQHF	TGTGCCAGCAGTTACTCCCCACAGGCAGTACCCAATCAGCCCCAGCATTTT
TRBJ2-2	NA	TRBV19	TRBD1	CASSIVRKVPGQSIVSSNTGELFF	TGTGCCAGTAGTATAGTGCGAAAAGTACCGGGACAGAGTATAGTCTCTTCGAACACCGGGGAGCTGTTTTTT
TRBJ2-1	once	TRBV5-1	NA	CASSLNSLAHDNEQFF	TGCGCCAGCAGCTTGAATTCCCTAGCCCACGATAATGAGCAGTTCTTC
TRBJ1-4	NA	TRBV4-2	NA	CASSQDQGNEKLFF	TGTGCCAGCAGCCAAGACCAGGGGAATGAAAAACTGTTTTTT
TRBJ1-2	once	TRBV25-1	TRBD1	CATSPGTDIYGYTF	TGTGCCACTTCCCCCGGGACAGATATCTATGGCTACACCTTC
TRBJ1-2	NA	TRBV28	NA	CASRVGAANYGYTF	TGTGCCAGCAGGGTGGGGGCCGCTAACTATGGCTACACCTTC
TRBJ1-2	once	TRBV19	NA	CASSGKDSLGSYTF	TGTGCCAGTAGTGGGAAGGACAGCCTGGGTAGCTACACCTTC
TRBJ1-1	NA	TRBV29-1	NA	CSVELQGYNTEAFF	TGCAGCGTTGAACTCCAGGGTTACAACACTGAAGCTTTCTTT
TRBJ1-1	NA	TRBV28	TRBD1	CASSVLGQVEAFF	TGTGCCAGCAGTGTCCTAGGACAGGTTGAAGCTTTCTTT
TRBJ2-7	NA	TRBV7-2	NA	CASSLVGVQDLEQYF	TGTGCCAGCAGCTTAGTAGGGGTACAGGACCTCGAGCAGTACTTC
TRBJ1-2	NA	TRBV19	NA	CASTMGRGTGYTF	TGTGCCAGTACAATGGGCAGGGGTACTGGCTACACCTTC
TRBJ2-3	NA	TRBV7-9	TRBD1	CASSLYRGSTDTQYF	TGTGCCAGCAGCTTATACAGGGGGAGCACAGATACGCAGTATTTT
TRBJ1-2	NA	TRBV6-5	NA	CASRRPSGYGYTF	TGTGCCAGCCGAAGACCCAGCGGCTATGGCTACACCTTC
TRBJ2-5	NA	TRBV19	NA	CASSWDSRSEETQYF	TGTGCCAGTAGCTGGGACTCTAGGTCGGAAGAGACCCAGTACTTC
TRBJ1-3	once	TRBV5-1	TRBD1	CASSLGTGGYSTSGNTIYF	TGCGCCAGCAGCTTGGGGACAGGGGGCTATTCCACGTCTGGAAACACCATATATTTT
TRBJ1-1	NA	TRBV6-6	NA	CASSPPKRGLNTEAFF	TGTGCCAGCAGTCCCCCAAAAAGGGGGTTGAACACTGAAGCTTTCTTT
TRBJ2-7	NA	TRBV18	NA	CASSPQGIYEQYF	TGTGCCAGCTCACCGCAGGGTATCTACGAGCAGTACTTC
TRBJ1-3	NA	TRBV5-4	NA	CASSPGGNTGSGNTIYF	TGTGCCAGCAGCCCTGGAGGGAACACCGGCTCTGGAAACACCATATATTTT
TRBJ2-7	NA	TRBV28	TRBD2	CASSFAGVYEQYF	TGTGCCAGCAGTTTCGCGGGAGTCTACGAGCAGTACTTC
TRBJ2-1	many	TRBV19	TRBD2	CASSIPSGGYNEQFF	TGTGCCAGTAGTATCCCTAGCGGGGGGTACAATGAGCAGTTCTTC
TRBJ2-2	NA	TRBV18	TRBD2	CASSPEAGFLNTGELFF	TGTGCCAGCTCCCCCGAAGCGGGGTTCTTGAACACCGGGGAGCTGTTTTTT
TRBJ2-1	NA	TRBV7-9	TRBD2	CASSNLGSSGYNEQFF	TGTGCCAGCAGCAATCTCGGATCTAGCGGGTACAATGAGCAGTTCTTC
TRBJ2-7	NA	TRBV5-1	NA	CASSMSGHPYEQYF	TGCGCCAGCAGCATGTCGGGACACCCCTACGAGCAGTACTTC
TRBJ1-2	NA	TRBV27	TRBD1	CASSLEGQGRYGYTF	TGTGCCAGCAGTTTAGAGGGACAGGGCCGCTATGGCTACACCTTC
TRBJ1-6	NA	TRBV5-1	TRBD1	CASSLGGQGDSPLHF	TGCGCCAGCAGCTTGGGAGGACAGGGGGATTCACCCCTCCACTTT
TRBJ2-1	NA	TRBV7-9	TRBD2	CASTKKASGVYEQFF	TGTGCCAGCACCAAGAAGGCTAGCGGGGTCTATGAGCAGTTCTTC